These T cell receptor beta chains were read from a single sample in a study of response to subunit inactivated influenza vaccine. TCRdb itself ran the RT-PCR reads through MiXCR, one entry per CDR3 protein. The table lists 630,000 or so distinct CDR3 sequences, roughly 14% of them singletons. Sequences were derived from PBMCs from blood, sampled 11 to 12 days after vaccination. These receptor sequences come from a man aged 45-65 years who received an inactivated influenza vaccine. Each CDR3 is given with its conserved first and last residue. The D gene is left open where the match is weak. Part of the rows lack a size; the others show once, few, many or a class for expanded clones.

CDR3aa: CSAKGLAESQETQYF
CDR3nt: TGCAGTGCTAAAGGGTTAGCGGAGAGCCAAGAGACCCAGTACTTC
d_gene: NA
j_gene: TRBJ2-5
v_gene: TRBV20-1
abundance: few

CDR3aa: CASSHSDRKLFF
CDR3nt: TGCGCCAGCAGCCACTCAGACAGAAAACTGTTTTTT
d_gene: NA
j_gene: TRBJ1-4
v_gene: TRBV4-1
abundance: NA

CDR3aa: CASSLRGLAPSSYNEQFF
CDR3nt: TGTGCCAGCAGTTTAAGAGGACTAGCGCCGAGCTCCTACAATGAGCAGTTCTTC
d_gene: TRBD2
j_gene: TRBJ2-1
v_gene: TRBV27
abundance: NA

CDR3aa: CASSQDFSGFPYNEQFF
CDR3nt: TGCGCCAGCAGCCAAGATTTTTCAGGGTTTCCCTACAATGAGCAGTTCTTC
d_gene: NA
j_gene: TRBJ2-1
v_gene: TRBV4-3
abundance: few

CDR3aa: CSVEPLTGFHRYF
CDR3nt: TGCAGCGTTGAACCATTGACAGGGTTTCATCGGTACTTC
d_gene: TRBD1
j_gene: TRBJ2-5
v_gene: TRBV29-1
abundance: NA

CDR3aa: CASSQETVVKQFF
CDR3nt: TGTGCCAGCAGCCAAGAAACGGTGGTGAAGCAGTTCTTC
d_gene: NA
j_gene: TRBJ2-1
v_gene: TRBV3-1
abundance: NA

CDR3aa: CASRQHSGTNQETQYF
CDR3nt: TGTGCCAGCAGACAACATTCCGGGACTAATCAAGAGACCCAGTACTTC
d_gene: TRBD2
j_gene: TRBJ2-5
v_gene: TRBV12-3/TRBV12-4
abundance: NA

CDR3aa: CASRLQDGNTEAFF
CDR3nt: TGTGCCAGCAGATTACAAGACGGGAACACTGAAGCTTTCTTT
d_gene: NA
j_gene: TRBJ1-1
v_gene: TRBV12-3/TRBV12-4
abundance: NA

CDR3aa: CASSQDRAGANTEAFF
CDR3nt: TGCGCCAGCAGCCAAGATCGAGCAGGGGCGAACACTGAAGCTTTCTTT
d_gene: NA
j_gene: TRBJ1-1
v_gene: TRBV4-3
abundance: NA

CDR3aa: CASSPGRTFYGYTF
CDR3nt: TGCGCCAGCAGCCCCGGTAGGACATTCTATGGCTACACCTTC
d_gene: NA
j_gene: TRBJ1-2
v_gene: TRBV4-3
abundance: few

CDR3aa: CASKKLDTDTQYF
CDR3nt: TGTGCCAGCAAGAAACTCGACACAGATACGCAGTATTTT
d_gene: NA
j_gene: TRBJ2-3
v_gene: TRBV6-5
abundance: few

CDR3aa: CASSSTESMTEAFF
CDR3nt: TGCGCCAGCAGCTCGACAGAATCGATGACTGAAGCTTTCTTT
d_gene: NA
j_gene: TRBJ1-1
v_gene: TRBV5-1
abundance: few

CDR3aa: CASSRRASTDTQYF
CDR3nt: TGTGCCAGCAGCCGCAGAGCTAGCACAGATACGCAGTATTTT
d_gene: NA
j_gene: TRBJ2-3
v_gene: TRBV6-2/TRBV6-3
abundance: NA

CDR3aa: CATSQGGVDTQYF
CDR3nt: TGTGCCACCAGCCAAGGGGGGGTTGACACGCAGTATTTT
d_gene: NA
j_gene: TRBJ2-3
v_gene: TRBV15
abundance: NA

CDR3aa: CASQTGLAQETQYF
CDR3nt: TGTGCCAGCCAAACGGGACTAGCGCAAGAGACCCAGTACTTC
d_gene: TRBD2
j_gene: TRBJ2-5
v_gene: TRBV18
abundance: few

CDR3aa: CASSLTVGANVLTF
CDR3nt: TGTGCCAGCAGCCTGACCGTGGGGGCCAACGTCCTGACTTTC
d_gene: NA
j_gene: TRBJ2-6
v_gene: TRBV5-4
abundance: few

CDR3aa: CASSQDNQRGTQETQYF
CDR3nt: TGTGCCAGCAGCCAAGATAACCAGCGGGGGACCCAAGAGACCCAGTACTTC
d_gene: TRBD2
j_gene: TRBJ2-5
v_gene: TRBV4-2
abundance: NA

CDR3aa: CASSQDTGRVYNEQFF
CDR3nt: TGCGCCAGCAGCCAAGACACCGGCAGGGTCTACAATGAGCAGTTCTTC
d_gene: NA
j_gene: TRBJ2-1
v_gene: TRBV4-3
abundance: few

CDR3aa: CASSEGRLAGVETQYF
CDR3nt: TGTGCCAGCAGTGAAGGAAGGCTAGCGGGAGTGGAGACCCAGTACTTC
d_gene: TRBD2
j_gene: TRBJ2-5
v_gene: TRBV2
abundance: NA

CDR3aa: CASSLATLAGGWNEQFF
CDR3nt: TGTGCCAGCAGCTTAGCCACACTAGCGGGGGGTTGGAATGAGCAGTTCTTC
d_gene: TRBD2
j_gene: TRBJ2-1
v_gene: TRBV7-8
abundance: many

CDR3aa: CSARDKGWQVPYEQYF
CDR3nt: TGCAGTGCTAGAGATAAGGGTTGGCAGGTACCCTACGAGCAGTACTTC
d_gene: NA
j_gene: TRBJ2-7
v_gene: TRBV20-1
abundance: NA

CDR3aa: CASTQGRETDTQYF
CDR3nt: TGTGCCAGCACCCAGGGACGGGAGACAGATACGCAGTATTTT
d_gene: NA
j_gene: TRBJ2-3
v_gene: TRBV6-1
abundance: NA

CDR3aa: CASSPRGRWEQYF
CDR3nt: TGTGCCAGCAGCCCTCGGGGGCGGTGGGAGCAGTACTTC
d_gene: NA
j_gene: TRBJ2-7
v_gene: TRBV28
abundance: NA

CDR3aa: CSVGGAYNEQFF
CDR3nt: TGCAGCGTTGGAGGGGCTTACAATGAGCAGTTCTTC
d_gene: NA
j_gene: TRBJ2-1
v_gene: TRBV29-1
abundance: NA

CDR3aa: CASSSSGRNTGELFF
CDR3nt: TGCGCCAGCAGCTCAAGCGGGAGGAACACCGGGGAGCTGTTTTTT
d_gene: TRBD2
j_gene: TRBJ2-2
v_gene: TRBV5-1
abundance: many

CDR3aa: CASSLGEGALSYNEQFF
CDR3nt: TGTGCCAGCAGTTTAGGGGAGGGGGCCCTCTCCTACAATGAGCAGTTCTTC
d_gene: NA
j_gene: TRBJ2-1
v_gene: TRBV12-3/TRBV12-4
abundance: NA

CDR3aa: CASSQFLLAGGPHEQFF
CDR3nt: TGCGCCAGCAGCCAATTTCTACTAGCGGGAGGGCCCCATGAGCAGTTCTTC
d_gene: TRBD2
j_gene: TRBJ2-1
v_gene: TRBV4-3
abundance: NA

CDR3aa: CNPMFAESDTGELFF
CDR3nt: TGCAATCCCATGTTCGCGGAGTCAGACACCGGGGAGCTGTTTTTT
d_gene: NA
j_gene: TRBJ2-2
v_gene: TRBV29-1
abundance: few

CDR3aa: CASSFPDAVSGNTIYF
CDR3nt: TGTGCCAGCAGTTTCCCGGACGCCGTCTCTGGAAACACCATATATTTT
d_gene: NA
j_gene: TRBJ1-3
v_gene: TRBV6-2/TRBV6-3
abundance: NA

CDR3aa: CASRRLWPGAPKSTDTQYF
CDR3nt: TGTGCCAGCAGACGGCTATGGCCGGGGGCGCCAAAGTCGACAGATACGCAGTATTTT
d_gene: NA
j_gene: TRBJ2-3
v_gene: TRBV12-3/TRBV12-4
abundance: NA

CDR3aa: CATSRDNYEQYF
CDR3nt: TGTGCCACCAGCAGAGACAACTACGAGCAGTACTTC
d_gene: NA
j_gene: TRBJ2-7
v_gene: TRBV15
abundance: few

CDR3aa: CASSSPEPLSTDTQYF
CDR3nt: TGTGCCAGCAGTTCCCCAGAGCCGTTGAGCACAGATACGCAGTATTTT
d_gene: NA
j_gene: TRBJ2-3
v_gene: TRBV12-3/TRBV12-4
abundance: few

CDR3aa: CASRGQASYEQYF
CDR3nt: TGTGCCAGCCGGGGACAGGCCTCCTACGAGCAGTACTTC
d_gene: TRBD1
j_gene: TRBJ2-7
v_gene: TRBV7-2
abundance: many

CDR3aa: CSASADSNQPQHF
CDR3nt: TGCAGTGCTAGTGCAGATAGCAATCAGCCCCAGCATTTT
d_gene: NA
j_gene: TRBJ1-5
v_gene: TRBV20-1
abundance: NA

CDR3aa: CASSLVIGLTTGISSLWTGELFF
CDR3nt: TGTGCCAGCAGTTTAGTCATCGGGTTGACGACAGGGATAAGTTCTTTGTGGACCGGGGAGCTGTTTTTT
d_gene: TRBD1
j_gene: TRBJ2-2
v_gene: TRBV28
abundance: few

CDR3aa: CASSIGQGSLSEQFF
CDR3nt: TGTGCCAGTAGTATTGGACAGGGTTCGCTTAGTGAGCAGTTCTTC
d_gene: TRBD1
j_gene: TRBJ2-1
v_gene: TRBV19
abundance: NA

CDR3aa: CASLPGPAGGRNQPQHF
CDR3nt: TGTGCCAGCTTACCTGGGCCGGCAGGGGGTCGGAATCAGCCCCAGCATTTT
d_gene: TRBD1
j_gene: TRBJ1-5
v_gene: TRBV6-1
abundance: NA

CDR3aa: CASSPGHGYGYTF
CDR3nt: TGTGCCAGCAGTCCGGGACACGGCTATGGCTACACCTTC
d_gene: NA
j_gene: TRBJ1-2
v_gene: TRBV12-3/TRBV12-4
abundance: few

CDR3aa: CASSQEWRQAVSGANVLTF
CDR3nt: TGTGCCAGCAGCCAAGAATGGAGACAGGCAGTCTCTGGGGCCAACGTCCTGACTTTC
d_gene: NA
j_gene: TRBJ2-6
v_gene: TRBV4-2
abundance: NA

CDR3aa: CASSLEGAPYNEQFF
CDR3nt: TGTGCTAGCAGCTTGGAGGGGGCACCTTACAATGAGCAGTTCTTC
d_gene: NA
j_gene: TRBJ2-1
v_gene: TRBV7-7
abundance: NA

CDR3aa: CSARDRDRAYSNQPQHF
CDR3nt: TGCAGTGCTAGAGACCGGGACAGGGCGTATAGCAATCAGCCCCAGCATTTT
d_gene: TRBD1
j_gene: TRBJ1-5
v_gene: TRBV20-1
abundance: NA

CDR3aa: CASSQDQADRGRIQYF
CDR3nt: TGCGCCAGCAGCCAAGATCAGGCTGACAGGGGGCGGATTCAGTACTTC
d_gene: TRBD1
j_gene: TRBJ2-4
v_gene: TRBV4-1
abundance: few

CDR3aa: CASSLYPVSSLTGELFF
CDR3nt: TGTGCCAGCAGCTTGTATCCTGTGTCTAGCCTCACCGGGGAGCTGTTTTTT
d_gene: NA
j_gene: TRBJ2-2
v_gene: TRBV7-9
abundance: few

CDR3aa: CASGGGPYGYTF
CDR3nt: TGTGCCAGCGGGGGAGGGCCCTATGGCTACACCTTC
d_gene: NA
j_gene: TRBJ1-2
v_gene: TRBV14
abundance: few

CDR3aa: CASKQAGGPGEQYF
CDR3nt: TGTGCCAGCAAACAAGCGGGAGGGCCGGGAGAGCAGTACTTC
d_gene: TRBD2
j_gene: TRBJ2-7
v_gene: TRBV25-1
abundance: NA

CDR3aa: CASSKDRGGTEAFF
CDR3nt: TGTGCCAGCAGCAAGGACAGGGGTGGCACTGAAGCTTTCTTT
d_gene: TRBD1
j_gene: TRBJ1-1
v_gene: TRBV7-2
abundance: many

CDR3aa: CASSLAGGGPDTQYF
CDR3nt: TGTGCCAGCAGCTTAGCGGGAGGAGGCCCAGATACGCAGTATTTT
d_gene: NA
j_gene: TRBJ2-3
v_gene: TRBV7-9
abundance: many

CDR3aa: CAISESPPGQRAVGKNIQYF
CDR3nt: TGTGCCATCAGTGAGTCGCCCCCGGGACAGCGGGCGGTTGGCAAAAACATTCAGTACTTC
d_gene: NA
j_gene: TRBJ2-4
v_gene: TRBV10-3
abundance: NA

CDR3aa: CASIDSTVGVYSNQPQHF
CDR3nt: TGTGCCAGTATCGACTCCACAGTGGGCGTCTATAGCAATCAGCCCCAGCATTTT
d_gene: NA
j_gene: TRBJ1-5
v_gene: TRBV19
abundance: NA

CDR3aa: CSARQGLTDTQYF
CDR3nt: TGCAGTGCCCGTCAGGGCCTCACAGATACGCAGTATTTT
d_gene: NA
j_gene: TRBJ2-3
v_gene: TRBV20-1
abundance: few

CDR3aa: CASSLVSGKNTGELFF
CDR3nt: TGTGCCAGCAGCTTAGTTTCAGGAAAGAACACCGGGGAGCTGTTTTTT
d_gene: NA
j_gene: TRBJ2-2
v_gene: TRBV7-9
abundance: NA

CDR3aa: CASSFTGGYETQYF
CDR3nt: TGTGCCAGCAGTTTTACGGGAGGCTACGAGACCCAGTACTTC
d_gene: TRBD2
j_gene: TRBJ2-5
v_gene: TRBV27
abundance: many

CDR3aa: CASQKDLNTGELFF
CDR3nt: TGCGCCAGCCAAAAAGATTTGAACACCGGGGAGCTGTTTTTT
d_gene: NA
j_gene: TRBJ2-2
v_gene: TRBV4-3
abundance: few